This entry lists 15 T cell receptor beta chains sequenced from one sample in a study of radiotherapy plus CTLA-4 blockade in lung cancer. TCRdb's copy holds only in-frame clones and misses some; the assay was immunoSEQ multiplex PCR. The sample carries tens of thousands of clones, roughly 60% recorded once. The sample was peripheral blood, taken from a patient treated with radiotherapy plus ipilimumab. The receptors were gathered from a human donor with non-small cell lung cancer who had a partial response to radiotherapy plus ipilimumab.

CDR3 nucleotides: TGCGCCAGCAGCAAGGACAAAAACTATGGCTACACCTTC. Translated, it gives CASSKDKNYGYTF. The V gene is TRBV5-1, the J gene TRBJ1-2; weak D call: TRBD1 (5 bases). Germline V gene sequence: CDR1 SGHRS, CDR2 YFSETQ. This CDR3 comprises 13 residues. V was shortened by 4 bases and J by 2 bases, with 9 bases between the two germline ends.

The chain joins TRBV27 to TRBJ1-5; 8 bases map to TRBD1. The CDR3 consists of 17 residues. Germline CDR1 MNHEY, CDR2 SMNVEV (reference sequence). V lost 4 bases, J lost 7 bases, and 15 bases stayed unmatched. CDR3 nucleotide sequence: TGTGCCAGCAGTTCACAGCAGACAGGGGTAGCTCAACAGCCCCAGCATTTT. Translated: CASSSQQTGVAQQPQHF.

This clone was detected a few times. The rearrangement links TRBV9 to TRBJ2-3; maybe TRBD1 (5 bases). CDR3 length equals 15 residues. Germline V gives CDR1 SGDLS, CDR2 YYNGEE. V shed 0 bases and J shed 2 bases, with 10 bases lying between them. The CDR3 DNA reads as TGTGCCAGCAGCGTAGGTGTAGGGGTCACAGATACGCAGTATTTT. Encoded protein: CASSVGVGVTDTQYF.

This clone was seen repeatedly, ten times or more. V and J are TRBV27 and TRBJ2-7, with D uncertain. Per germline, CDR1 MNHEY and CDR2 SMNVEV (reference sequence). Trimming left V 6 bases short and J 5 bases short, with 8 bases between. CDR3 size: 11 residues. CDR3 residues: CASSPGDEQYF. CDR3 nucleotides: TGTGCCAGCAGCCCGGGTGACGAGCAGTACTTC.

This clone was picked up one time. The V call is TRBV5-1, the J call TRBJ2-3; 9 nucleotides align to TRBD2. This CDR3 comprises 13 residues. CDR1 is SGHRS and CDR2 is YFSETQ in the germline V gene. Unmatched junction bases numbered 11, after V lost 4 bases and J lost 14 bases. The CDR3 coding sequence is TGCGCCAGCAGCAAGAATCTAGCGGGGATTGTGTATTTT. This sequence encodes CASSKNLAGIVYF.

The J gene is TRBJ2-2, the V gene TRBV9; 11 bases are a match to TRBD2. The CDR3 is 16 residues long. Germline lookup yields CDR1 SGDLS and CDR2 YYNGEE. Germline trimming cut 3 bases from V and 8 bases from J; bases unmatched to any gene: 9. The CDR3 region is CASSGRSGRVGGELFF. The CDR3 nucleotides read TGTGCCAGCAGCGGACGTAGCGGGAGGGTTGGGGGGGAGCTGTTTTTT.

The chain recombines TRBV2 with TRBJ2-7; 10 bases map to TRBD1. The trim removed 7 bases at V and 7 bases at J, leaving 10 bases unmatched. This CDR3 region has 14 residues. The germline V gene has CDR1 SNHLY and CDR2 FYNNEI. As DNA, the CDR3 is TGTGCCAGCAAGGGGGGGACAGGGGTTCGGGAGCAGTACTTC. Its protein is CASKGGTGVREQYF.

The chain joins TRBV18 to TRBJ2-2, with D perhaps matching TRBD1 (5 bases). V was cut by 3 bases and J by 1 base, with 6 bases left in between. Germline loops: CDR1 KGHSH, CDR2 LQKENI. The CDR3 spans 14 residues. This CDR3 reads CASSPGQNTGELFF. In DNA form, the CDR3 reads TGTGCCAGCTCACCTGGACAGAACACCGGGGAGCTGTTTTTT.

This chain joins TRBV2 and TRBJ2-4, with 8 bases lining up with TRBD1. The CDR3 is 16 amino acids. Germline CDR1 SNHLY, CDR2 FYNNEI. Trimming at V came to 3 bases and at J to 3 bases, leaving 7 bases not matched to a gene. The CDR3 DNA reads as TGTGCCAGCAGTGATTGGGGACAGGATTTCAAAAACATTCAGTACTTC. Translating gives CASSDWGQDFKNIQYF. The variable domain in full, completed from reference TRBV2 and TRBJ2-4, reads EPEVTQTPSHQVTQMGQEVILRCVPISNHLYFYWYRQILGQKVEFLVSFYNNEISEKSEIFDDQFSVERPDGSNFTLKIRSTKLEDSAMYFCASSDWGQDFKNIQYFGAGTRLSVL.

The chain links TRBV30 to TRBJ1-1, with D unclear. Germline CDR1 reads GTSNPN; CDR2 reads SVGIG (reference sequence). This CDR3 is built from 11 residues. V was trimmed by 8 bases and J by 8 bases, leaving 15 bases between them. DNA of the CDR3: TGTGCCAGTAGTCCCGGACTCGAAGCTTTCTTT. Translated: CASSPGLEAFF.

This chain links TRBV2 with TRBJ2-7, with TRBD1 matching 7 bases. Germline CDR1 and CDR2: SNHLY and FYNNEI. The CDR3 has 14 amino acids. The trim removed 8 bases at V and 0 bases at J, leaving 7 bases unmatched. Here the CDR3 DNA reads TGTGCCAGCCACCGGGGACAGACCTCCTACGAGCAGTACTTC. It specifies CASHRGQTSYEQYF.

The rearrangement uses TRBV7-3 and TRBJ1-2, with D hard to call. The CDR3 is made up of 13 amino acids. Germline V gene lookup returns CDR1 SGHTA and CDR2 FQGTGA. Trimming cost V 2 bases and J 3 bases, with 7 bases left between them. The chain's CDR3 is CASSLQNYYGYTF. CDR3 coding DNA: TGTGCCAGCAGCTTACAAAATTACTATGGCTACACCTTC.

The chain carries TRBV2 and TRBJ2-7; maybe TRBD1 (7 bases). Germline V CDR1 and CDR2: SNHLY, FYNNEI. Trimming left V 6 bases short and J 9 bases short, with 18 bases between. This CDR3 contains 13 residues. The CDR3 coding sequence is TGTGCCAGCAGCGGGACAGACCAGGGAGGGCAGTACTTC. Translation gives CASSGTDQGGQYF.

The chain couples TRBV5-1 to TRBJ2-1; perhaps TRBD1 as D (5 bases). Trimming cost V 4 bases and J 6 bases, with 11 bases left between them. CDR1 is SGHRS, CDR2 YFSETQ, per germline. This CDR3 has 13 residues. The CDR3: CASSPQGINEQFF. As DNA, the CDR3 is TGCGCCAGCAGCCCGCAGGGTATCAATGAGCAGTTCTTC.

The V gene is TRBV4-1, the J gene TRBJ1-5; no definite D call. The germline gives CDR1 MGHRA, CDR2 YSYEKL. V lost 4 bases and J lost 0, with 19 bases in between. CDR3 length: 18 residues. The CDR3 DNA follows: TGCGCCAGCAGCCGAAGTTATGGGGAGCAATCTAGCAATCAGCCCCAGCATTTT. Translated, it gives CASSRSYGEQSSNQPQHF.